This T cell receptor (beta chain) was observed in a study of cytomegalovirus exposure and HLA in healthy donors. With 60 Vbeta and 13 Jbeta primers, the PCR was carried out. Libraries were prepared by immunoSEQ multiplex PCR; TCRdb keeps only in-frame clonotypes and omits some of them. The table records 200,000 to 250,000 clones, about 85% of them present only once. Worth noting for this clone: Its cognate antigen is unknown.

The donors gave bone marrow, and they were healthy. Points from the study as a whole: The authors enumerated 150 to 200 TCR beta chains as linked to cytomegalovirus.

The source of this sequence is a human donor in good health. Sequenced input: PBMCs.

In nucleotides, the CDR3 is TGTGCCAGCATCCGGGCTATGGGGAGCTATGGCTACACCTTC. This encodes CASIRAMGSYGYTF. The V gene is TRBV2, the J gene TRBJ1-2; D gene unclear. V dropped 7 bases and J dropped 4 bases, with 16 bases sitting between them. Germline-derived CDR1 and CDR2 are SNHLY and FYNNEI. This CDR3 is 14 amino acids long. Drawing the rest from reference TRBV2 and TRBJ1-2, the complete variable domain is EPEVTQTPSHQVTQMGQEVILRCVPISNHLYFYWYRQILGQKVEFLVSFYNNEISEKSEIFDDQFSVERPDGSNFTLKIRSTKLEDSAMYFCASIRAMGSYGYTFGSGTRLTVV.